Following are 10 T cell receptor beta chains from one sample sequenced in a study of T cell repertoires in cytomegalovirus infection. A single record per CDR3 protein comes from TCRdb applying MiXCR to the reads. This sample has a few hundred thousand distinct CDR3 sequences, with roughly 36% found just once. For these receptors, no antigen is known. The sequencing here drew on cultured PBMCs, taken from culture after CMV antigen stimulation. Receptors originate from a human donor in good health (CMV status not recorded). Some clones in this sample may be carry-over from other donors' samples.

This clonotype showed up just a few times. DNA of the CDR3: TGTGCCAGCAGCTTAGCAGCCGGCTACGAGCAGTACGTC. This sequence encodes CASSLAAGYEQYV. The V call is TRBV11-2, the J call TRBJ2-7; D is unresolved. The CDR3 sequence is 13 residues long. Germline V gives CDR1 SGHAT, CDR2 FQNNGV. V lost 1 base and J 3 bases, leaving 7 bases between the germline ends.

This clonotype was seen many times. The chain is built from TRBV7-2 and TRBJ2-5; 8 bases agree with TRBD2. J lost 5 bases, V lost 3 bases, and 8 bases had no gene match. The CDR3 spans 15 residues. CDR1 and CDR2 from the germline V gene are SGHTA and FQGNSA. The CDR3 loop reads CASSFRAGVVETQYF. For the CDR3, the DNA is TGTGCCAGCAGCTTCCGAGCGGGAGTAGTGGAGACCCAGTACTTC. Variable domain in full (rest from reference TRBV7-2 and TRBJ2-5): GAGVSQSPSNKVTEKGKDVELRCDPISGHTALYWYRQSLGQGLEFLIYFQGNSAPDKSGLPSDRFSAERTGGSVSTLTIQRTQQEDSAVYLCASSFRAGVVETQYFGPGTRLLVL.

The V call is TRBV6-2 or TRBV6-3, the J call TRBJ1-1, with D uncertain. The CDR3 has 12 residues. The germline gives CDR1 MNHEY, CDR2 SVGEGT. Trimming stripped 2 bases from V and 4 bases from J, with 5 bases between. CDR3 sequence reads: CASSYDFTEAFF. The CDR3 DNA reads TGTGCCAGCAGTTACGACTTCACTGAAGCTTTCTTT.

This clonotype was observed a single time. The rearrangement joins TRBV5-1 to TRBJ2-1; 14 bases line up with TRBD2. This CDR3 spans 15 amino acids. The germline gives CDR1 SGHRS, CDR2 YFSETQ. With V trimmed by 3 bases and J by 9 bases, 5 bases remained unmatched. CDR3 nucleotide sequence: TGCGCCAGCAGCTCGGGACTAGCGGGAGCGTTTGAGCAGTTCTTC. Its protein is CASSSGLAGAFEQFF.

This chain connects TRBV12-3 or TRBV12-4 to TRBJ1-6, with D tentatively TRBD1 (6 bases). The CDR3 is 13 amino acids. Trimming removed 8 bases from V and 7 bases from J, with 12 bases in between. In nucleotides, the CDR3 is TGTGCCAGCCTAGGGGGGCCCAATTCACCCCTCCACTTT. Its translation is CASLGGPNSPLHF.

This clonotype has only a few counts. This chain uses TRBV7-9 with TRBJ1-1, with D perhaps TRBD1 (6 bases). V was shortened by 5 bases and J by 1 base, with 14 bases between the two germline ends. From germline, CDR1 is SEHNR and CDR2 FQNEAQ (reference sequence). The CDR3 spans 15 residues. The chain's CDR3 is CASSPKPTGNTEAFF. CDR3 coding DNA: TGTGCCAGCAGCCCCAAACCGACAGGGAACACTGAAGCTTTCTTT.

This clonotype has only a few counts. The CDR3 region is CASRTGTGTYNEQFF. CDR3 DNA sequence: TGTGCCAGCAGAACCGGGACAGGGACATACAATGAGCAGTTCTTC. The gene calls are TRBV28 and TRBJ2-1, with 9 bases fitting TRBD1. Germline CDR1 reads MDHEN; CDR2 reads SYDVKM. Unmatched junction bases numbered 7, after V lost 6 bases and J lost 4 bases. The CDR3 is 15 amino acids.

This clonotype has a count of ten or more. The genes are TRBV12-5 and TRBJ2-1, with D possibly being TRBD1 (5 bases). The germline V gene encodes CDR1 LGHNT and CDR2 FRNRAP. The CDR3 is made up of 12 amino acids. The ends were cut back, 0 bases at V and 15 bases at J, with 12 bases in the middle. Written as DNA, the CDR3 is TGTGCTAGTGGTTTGGTACCCGACAGACTGTTCTTC. Amino acid sequence: CASGLVPDRLFF.

The gene calls are TRBV28 and TRBJ2-3; TRBD1 matches 7 bases. Germline CDR1 MDHEN, CDR2 SYDVKM. V dropped 5 bases and J dropped 1; count of bases not matched to a gene: 6. This CDR3 contains 15 residues. For the CDR3, the DNA is TGTGCCAGCAGTGGCCACAGGGGCCGCACAGATACGCAGTATTTT. Its protein is CASSGHRGRTDTQYF. Drawing the rest from reference TRBV28 and TRBJ2-3, the complete variable domain is DVKVTQSSRYLVKRTGEKVFLECVQDMDHENMFWYRQDPGLGLRLIYFSYDVKMKEKGDIPEGYSVSREKKERFSLILESASTNQTSMYLCASSGHRGRTDTQYFGPGTRLTVL.

This chain joins TRBV7-2 and TRBJ2-5; D is uncertain. The length of the CDR3 is 14 residues. Trimming shortened V by 0 bases and J by 5 bases, and 10 bases separated the two germline ends. The germline V gene encodes CDR1 SGHTA and CDR2 FQGNSA. The CDR3 sequence is CASSLAHHEETQYF. The CDR3, as DNA: TGTGCCAGCAGCTTAGCCCACCACGAGGAGACCCAGTACTTC.